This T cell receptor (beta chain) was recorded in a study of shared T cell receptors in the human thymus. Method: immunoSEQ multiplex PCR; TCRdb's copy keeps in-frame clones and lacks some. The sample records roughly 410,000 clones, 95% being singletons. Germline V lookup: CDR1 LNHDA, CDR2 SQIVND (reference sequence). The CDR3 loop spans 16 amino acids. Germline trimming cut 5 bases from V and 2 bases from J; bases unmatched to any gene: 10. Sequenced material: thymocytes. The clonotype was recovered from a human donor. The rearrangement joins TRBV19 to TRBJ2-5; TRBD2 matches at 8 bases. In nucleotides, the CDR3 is TGTGCCAGTAGTGGTTCTAGCGGGTCTGAACAAGAGACCCAGTACTTC. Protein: CASSGSSGSEQETQYF.